This T cell receptor (beta chain) emerged from a study of a mutant IDH1 vaccine in newly diagnosed glioma. Study information: Of treated patients, 62.5% were men and approximately 40% women, averaging about 37 years. Those enrolled had earlier been treated with radiotherapy, temozolomide, or both, mostly both.

On this clone: The antigen is undetermined.

Points from the study as a whole: Among patients, roughly 94% showed immune responses induced by the vaccine.

Method: immunoSEQ multiplex PCR; TCRdb's copy keeps in-frame clones and lacks some. The table records nearly 70,000 clones, around 79% of them present only once. Time point defined: baseline, week 1 (first vaccination visit). The treatment is: pre-vaccination baseline after standard-of-care therapy. Those who donated had recent WHO grade 3 or 4 IDH1-mutant, ATRX-lost astrocytomas. This CDR3 is built from 14 residues. Per the germline V gene, CDR1 is SQVTM and CDR2 is ANQGSEA. The V and J ends lost 6 bases and 2 bases respectively, with 11 bases between them. The chain links TRBV29-1 to TRBJ2-6; no reliable D call. The clonotype was recovered from a man aged 50-59 years with glioma. The starting material was PBMCs, obtained from a glioma patient treated with radiotherapy, temozolomide or both. For the CDR3, the DNA is TGCAGCGTCATGAGAGACGCTGGGGCCAACGTCCTGACTTTC. It is translated as CSVMRDAGANVLTF. Supplemented by reference TRBV29-1 and TRBJ2-6, the full variable domain reads SAVISQKPSRDICQRGTSLTIQCQVDSQVTMMFWYRQQPGQSLTLIATANQGSEATYESGFVIDKFPISRPNLTFSTLTVSNMSPEDSSIYLCSVMRDAGANVLTFGAGSRLTVL.